Listed below are T cell receptor beta chains from one sample, sequenced in a study of prognosis after radiotherapy for stage I lung cancer. TCRdb reanalysed the multiplex PCR reads using MiXCR and keeps one entry per CDR3 protein. Of tens of thousands of distinct CDR3 sequences in the sample, approximately 24% are singletons; the top ten hold about 25%. The sequencing here drew on PBMCs, taken before or after stereotactic body radiation therapy (not recorded which). These receptors came from a donor aged 50 or older with non-small cell lung cancer. Each CDR3 is given with its conserved first and last residue. The D gene is left open where the match is weak. Clone size is stated in some rows and not others, as once, few, many or a class when expanded.

v_gene	d_gene	j_gene	abundance	CDR3nt	CDR3aa
TRBV19	NA	TRBJ2-1	once	TGTGCCAGCAGTATAATTTTGGGGGACCCTTACAATGAGCAGTTCTTC	CASSIILGDPYNEQFF
TRBV5-6	NA	TRBJ2-2	many	TGTGCCAGCAGCTTTAACCTCCGCCCCACCGGGGAGCTGTTTTTT	CASSFNLRPTGELFF
TRBV20-1	TRBD1	TRBJ1-1	many	TGCAGTGCTAGTGACCCAGGGCAGGGGGCGACTGAAGCTTTCTTT	CSASDPGQGATEAFF
TRBV5-1	NA	TRBJ1-1	many	TGCGCCAGCAAAAAAACCGACGGGGTGAACACTGAAGCTTTCTTT	CASKKTDGVNTEAFF
TRBV7-2	TRBD1	TRBJ2-7	NA	TGTGCCAGCAGCTTAGCCGGGACAGGGGTCTACGAGCAGTACTTC	CASSLAGTGVYEQYF
TRBV12-3/TRBV12-4	TRBD1	TRBJ2-1	many	TGTGCCAGCAGTTTATCAGTGGGGACAGGGGCAAGGAATGAGCAGTTCTTC	CASSLSVGTGARNEQFF
TRBV6-1	NA	TRBJ2-5	many	TGTGCCAGCAGAACCACAGGGACAGAGACCCAGTACTTC	CASRTTGTETQYF
TRBV11-3	NA	TRBJ2-1	NA	TGCGCCAGCATCTTAGGTCCGGCAACCAATGAGCAGTTCTTC	CASILGPATNEQFF
TRBV7-3	TRBD2	TRBJ2-1	many	TGTGCCAGCAGCTTAATAAGCGGGGTTACCTACAATGAGCAGTTCTTC	CASSLISGVTYNEQFF
TRBV6-5	NA	TRBJ2-7	many	TGTGCCAGCAGTTACTCAGGGGCAGGGGACTACGAGCAGTACTTC	CASSYSGAGDYEQYF
TRBV9	TRBD1	TRBJ2-7	many	TGTGCCAGCAGCGTAGGAGGGACAGGGGACTACGAGCAGTACTTC	CASSVGGTGDYEQYF
TRBV6-1	TRBD2	TRBJ2-3	many	TGTGCCAGCAGACTAGCGGGGGGCACAGATACGCAGTATTTT	CASRLAGGTDTQYF
TRBV5-1	NA	TRBJ1-3	many	TGCGCCAGCAGCCGGACGGGGAACTCTGGAAACACCATATATTTT	CASSRTGNSGNTIYF
TRBV10-3	NA	TRBJ1-3	many	TGTGCCATCTGGGAACCCAAGACAGACCACTCTGGAAACACCATATATTTT	CAIWEPKTDHSGNTIYF
TRBV18	NA	TRBJ2-6	many	TGTGCCAGCTCGAAGACTTGGGGGGCCAACGTCCTGACTTTC	CASSKTWGANVLTF
TRBV6-1	NA	TRBJ2-5	many	TGTGCCAGCAGTCCTTACCAAGAGACCCAGTACTTC	CASSPYQETQYF
TRBV15	TRBD1	TRBJ2-7	many	TGTGCCACCAGCAGGGGACAGGGTGAATACGAGCAGTACTTC	CATSRGQGEYEQYF